This T cell receptor beta chain was identified during a study of Graves' ophthalmopathy and Graves' hyperthyroidism. This clonotype was picked up many times. Its antigen is unidentified. Amplification of the TCR beta CDR3 regions used RNA transcripts (as template). HTBI-primed RT-PCR formed the first round, and a multiplex PCR formed the second. TCRdb independently ran MiXCR on the multiplex PCR reads; one entry per CDR3 protein. The repertoire holds hundreds of thousands of distinct CDR3 sequences, with 15% as singletons. Study-level findings and limits: With over 85% sensitivity and less than 83% specificity, a 13-signature model separated ophthalmopathy from stable hyperthyroidism. Blood repertoires reportedly contained most expanded thyroid clonotypes above 0.001 frequency.

The CDR3 is 12 amino acids. Germline CDR1 and CDR2: SQVTM and ANQGSEA. J was trimmed by 8 bases and V by 5 bases; bases with no gene match: 8. Clinicians made diagnoses from clinical symptoms, serum thyroxine, TRAb, thyroid ultrasound and orbital computed tomography. The chain joins TRBV29-1 to TRBJ1-2, with TRBD1 identical over 7 bases. The material sequenced was peripheral blood. The sequence derives from a woman younger than 30 with stable Graves' hyperthyroidism. CDR3 loop: CSVYRGREGYTF. CDR3 DNA sequence: TGCAGCGTTTACAGGGGACGGGAAGGCTACACCTTC.